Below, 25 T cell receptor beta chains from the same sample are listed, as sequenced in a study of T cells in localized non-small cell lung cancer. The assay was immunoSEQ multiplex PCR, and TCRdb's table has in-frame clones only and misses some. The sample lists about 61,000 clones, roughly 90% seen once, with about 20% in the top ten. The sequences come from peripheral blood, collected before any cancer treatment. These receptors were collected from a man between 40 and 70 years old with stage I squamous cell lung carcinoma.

The CDR3: CASSLVGGGSGANVLTF. In DNA, the CDR3 is TGCGCCAGCAGCTTGGTTGGGGGTGGGTCTGGGGCCAACGTCCTGACTTTC. V is TRBV5-1 and J is TRBJ2-6; the D gene could be TRBD1 or TRBD2 (5 bases each). The ends were cut back, 0 bases at V and 1 base at J, with 11 bases in the middle. In germline, CDR1 is SGHRS, CDR2 YFSETQ. The CDR3 consists of 17 residues.

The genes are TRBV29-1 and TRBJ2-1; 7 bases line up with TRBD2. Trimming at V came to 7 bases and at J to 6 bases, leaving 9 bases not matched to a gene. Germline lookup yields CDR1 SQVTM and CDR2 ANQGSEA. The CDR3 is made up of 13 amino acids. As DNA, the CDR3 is TGCAGCGGTCTCTCTGGCGGGGGCAATGAGCAGTTCTTC. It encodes CSGLSGGGNEQFF.

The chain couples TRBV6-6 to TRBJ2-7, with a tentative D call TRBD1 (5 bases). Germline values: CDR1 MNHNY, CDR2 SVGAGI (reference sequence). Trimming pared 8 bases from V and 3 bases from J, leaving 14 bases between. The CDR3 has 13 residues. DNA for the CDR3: TGTGCCAGCTACAGGAGCTTGGGCTACGAGCAGTACTTC. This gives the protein CASYRSLGYEQYF.

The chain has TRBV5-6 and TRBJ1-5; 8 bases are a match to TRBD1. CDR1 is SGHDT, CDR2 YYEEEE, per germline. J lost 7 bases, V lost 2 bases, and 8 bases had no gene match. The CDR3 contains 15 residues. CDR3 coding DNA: TGTGCCAGCAGCTTCGGACAGGGAGTAGACCAGCCCCAGCATTTT. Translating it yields CASSFGQGVDQPQHF. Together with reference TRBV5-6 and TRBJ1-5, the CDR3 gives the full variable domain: DAGVTQSPTHLIKTRGQQVTLRCSPKSGHDTVSWYQQALGQGPQFIFQYYEEEERQRGNFPDRFSGHQFPNYSSELNVNALLLGDSALYLCASSFGQGVDQPQHFGDGTRLSIL.

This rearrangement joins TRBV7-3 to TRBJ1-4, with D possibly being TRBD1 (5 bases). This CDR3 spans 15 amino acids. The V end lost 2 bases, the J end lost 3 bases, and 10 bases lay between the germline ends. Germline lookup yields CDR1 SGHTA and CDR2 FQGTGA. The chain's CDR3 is CASSLSGAPNEKLFF. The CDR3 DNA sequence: TGTGCCAGCAGCTTATCCGGGGCACCTAATGAAAAACTGTTTTTT.

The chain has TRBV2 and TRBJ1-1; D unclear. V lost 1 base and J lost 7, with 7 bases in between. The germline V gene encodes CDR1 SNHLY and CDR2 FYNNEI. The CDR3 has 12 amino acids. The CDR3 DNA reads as TGTGCCAGCAGTGAAGTCGGAGATGAAGCTTTCTTT. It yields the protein CASSEVGDEAFF.

The CDR3 reads CASSFAGGGNEQYF. CDR3 bases: TGTGCCAGCAGTTTTGCGGGAGGGGGAAACGAGCAGTACTTC. This chain uses TRBV28 with TRBJ2-7; 9 positions match TRBD2. The CDR3 consists of 14 residues. J gave up 5 bases and V 3 bases, and 5 bases lay outside the gene matches. Per germline, CDR1 MDHEN and CDR2 SYDVKM.

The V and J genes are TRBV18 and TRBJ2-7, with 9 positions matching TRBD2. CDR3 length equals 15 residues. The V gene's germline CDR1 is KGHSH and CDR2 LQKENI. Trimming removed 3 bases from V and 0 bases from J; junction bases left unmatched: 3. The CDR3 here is CASSPGLANSYEQYF. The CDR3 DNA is TGTGCCAGCTCACCTGGACTAGCGAACTCCTACGAGCAGTACTTC.

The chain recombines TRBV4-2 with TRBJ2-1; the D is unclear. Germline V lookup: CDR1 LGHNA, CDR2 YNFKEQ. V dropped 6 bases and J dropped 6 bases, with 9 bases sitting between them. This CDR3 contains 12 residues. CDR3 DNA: TGTGCCAGCAGTCTAACTCGCAATGAGCAGTTCTTC. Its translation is CASSLTRNEQFF.

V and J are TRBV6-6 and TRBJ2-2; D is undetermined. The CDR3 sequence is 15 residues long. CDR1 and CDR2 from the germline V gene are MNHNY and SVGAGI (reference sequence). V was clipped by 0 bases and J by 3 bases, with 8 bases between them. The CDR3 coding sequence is TGTGCCAGCAGTTACTCGAGCCGCGACACCGGGGAGCTGTTTTTT. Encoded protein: CASSYSSRDTGELFF.

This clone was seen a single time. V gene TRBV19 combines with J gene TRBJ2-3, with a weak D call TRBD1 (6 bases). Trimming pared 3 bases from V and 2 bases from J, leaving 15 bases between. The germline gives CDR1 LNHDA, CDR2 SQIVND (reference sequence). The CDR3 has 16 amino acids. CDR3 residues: CASSITIRGPTDTQYF. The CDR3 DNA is TGTGCCAGTAGTATTACTATCAGGGGCCCCACAGATACGCAGTATTTT. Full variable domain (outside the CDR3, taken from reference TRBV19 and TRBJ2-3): DGGITQSPKYLFRKEGQNVTLSCEQNLNHDAMYWYRQDPGQGLRLIYYSQIVNDFQKGDIAEGYSVSREKKESFPLTVTSAQKNPTAFYLCASSITIRGPTDTQYFGPGTRLTVL.

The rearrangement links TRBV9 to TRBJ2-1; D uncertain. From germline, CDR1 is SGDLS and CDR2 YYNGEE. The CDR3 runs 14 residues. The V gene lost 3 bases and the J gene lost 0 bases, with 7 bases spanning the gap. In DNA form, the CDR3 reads TGTGCCAGCAGCGGTGGTAGCTCCTACAATGAGCAGTTCTTC. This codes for CASSGGSSYNEQFF. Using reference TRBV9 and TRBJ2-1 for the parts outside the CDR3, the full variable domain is DSGVTQTPKHLITATGQRVTLRCSPRSGDLSVYWYQQSLDQGLQFLIQYYNGEERAKGNILERFSAQQFPDLHSELNLSSLELGDSALYFCASSGGSSYNEQFFGPGTRLTVL.

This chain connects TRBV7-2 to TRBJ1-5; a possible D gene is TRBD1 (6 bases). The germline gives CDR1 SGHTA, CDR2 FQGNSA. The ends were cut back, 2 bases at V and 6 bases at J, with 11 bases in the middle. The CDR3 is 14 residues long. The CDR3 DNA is TGTGCCAGCAGCTTATCAGGGGATCGTCAGCCCCAGCATTTT. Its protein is CASSLSGDRQPQHF.

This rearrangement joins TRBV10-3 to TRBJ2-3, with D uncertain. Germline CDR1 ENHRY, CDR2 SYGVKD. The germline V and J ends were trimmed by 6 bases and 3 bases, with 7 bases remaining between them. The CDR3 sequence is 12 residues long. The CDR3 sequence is CAIRTVTDTQYF. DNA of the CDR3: TGTGCCATCAGGACCGTGACAGATACGCAGTATTTT.

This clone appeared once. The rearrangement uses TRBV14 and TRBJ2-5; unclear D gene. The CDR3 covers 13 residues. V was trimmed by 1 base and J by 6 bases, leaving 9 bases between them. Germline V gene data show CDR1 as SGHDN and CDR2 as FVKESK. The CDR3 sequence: CASSQGQSQTQYF. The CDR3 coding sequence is TGTGCCAGCAGCCAAGGCCAGAGCCAGACCCAGTACTTC.

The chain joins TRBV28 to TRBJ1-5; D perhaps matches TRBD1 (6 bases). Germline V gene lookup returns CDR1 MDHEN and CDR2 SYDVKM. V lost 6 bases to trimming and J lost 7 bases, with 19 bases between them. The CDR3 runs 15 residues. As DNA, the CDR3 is TGTGCCAGCAGCCCGCCGGGGGGGGCCGGGCAGCCCCAGCATTTT. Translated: CASSPPGGAGQPQHF.

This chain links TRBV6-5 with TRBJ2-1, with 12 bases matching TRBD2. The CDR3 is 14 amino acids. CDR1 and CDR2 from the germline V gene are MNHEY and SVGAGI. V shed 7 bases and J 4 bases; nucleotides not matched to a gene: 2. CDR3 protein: CASTTSGRYNEQFF. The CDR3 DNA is TGTGCCAGCACGACTAGCGGGAGATACAATGAGCAGTTCTTC.

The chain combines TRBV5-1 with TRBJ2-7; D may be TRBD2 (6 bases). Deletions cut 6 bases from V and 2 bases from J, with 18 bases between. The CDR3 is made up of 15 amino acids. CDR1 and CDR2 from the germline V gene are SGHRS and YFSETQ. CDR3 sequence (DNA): TGCGCCAGCACCATCGGAGTGGGCGGGACCTACGAGCAGTACTTC. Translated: CASTIGVGGTYEQYF.

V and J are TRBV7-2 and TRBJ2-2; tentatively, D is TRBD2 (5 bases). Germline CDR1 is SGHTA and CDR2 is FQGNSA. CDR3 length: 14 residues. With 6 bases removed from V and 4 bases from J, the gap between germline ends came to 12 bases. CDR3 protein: CASRTQRVTGELFF. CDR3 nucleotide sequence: TGTGCCAGCAGGACTCAGAGGGTCACCGGGGAGCTGTTTTTT.

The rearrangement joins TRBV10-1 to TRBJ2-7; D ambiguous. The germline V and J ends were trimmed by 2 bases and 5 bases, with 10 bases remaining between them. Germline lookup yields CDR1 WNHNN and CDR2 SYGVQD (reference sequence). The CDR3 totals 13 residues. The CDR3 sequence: CASSERQPDEQYF. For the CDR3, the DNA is TGCGCCAGCAGTGAGAGGCAGCCCGACGAGCAGTACTTC.

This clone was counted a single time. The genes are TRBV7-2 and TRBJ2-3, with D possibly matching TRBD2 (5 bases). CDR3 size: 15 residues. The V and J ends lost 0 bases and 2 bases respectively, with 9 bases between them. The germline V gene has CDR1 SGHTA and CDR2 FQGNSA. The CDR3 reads CASSLASGYTDTQYF. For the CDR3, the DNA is TGTGCCAGCAGCTTAGCCAGCGGCTACACAGATACGCAGTATTTT.

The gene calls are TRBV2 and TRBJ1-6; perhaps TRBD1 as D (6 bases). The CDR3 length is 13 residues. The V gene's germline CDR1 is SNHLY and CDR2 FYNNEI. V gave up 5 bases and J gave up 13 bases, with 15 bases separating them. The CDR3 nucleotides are TGTGCCAGCAGTCTGTACAGGGTTCCCCCCCTCCACTTT. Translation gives CASSLYRVPPLHF.

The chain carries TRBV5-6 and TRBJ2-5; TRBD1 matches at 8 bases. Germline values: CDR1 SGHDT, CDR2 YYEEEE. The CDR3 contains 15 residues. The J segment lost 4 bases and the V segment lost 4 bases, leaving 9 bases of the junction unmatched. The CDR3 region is CASSLQTGAGETQYF. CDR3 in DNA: TGTGCCAGCAGCCTACAGACAGGGGCGGGAGAGACCCAGTACTTC.

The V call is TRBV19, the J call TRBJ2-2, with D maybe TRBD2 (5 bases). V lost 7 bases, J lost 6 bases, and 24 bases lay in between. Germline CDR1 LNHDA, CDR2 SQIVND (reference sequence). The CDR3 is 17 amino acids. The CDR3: CASIQTGLERRSGELFF. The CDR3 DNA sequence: TGTGCCAGTATCCAGACCGGCTTAGAGCGGAGGTCCGGGGAGCTGTTTTTT.

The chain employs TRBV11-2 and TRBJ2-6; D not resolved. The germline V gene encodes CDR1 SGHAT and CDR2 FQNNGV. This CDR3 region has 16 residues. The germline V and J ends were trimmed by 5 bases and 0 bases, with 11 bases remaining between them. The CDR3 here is CASSDRTSSGANVLTF. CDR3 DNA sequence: TGTGCCAGCAGCGATCGCACCAGCTCTGGGGCCAACGTCCTGACTTTC.